The next 12 T cell receptor beta chains were all read from a single sample in a study of cytomegalovirus exposure and HLA in healthy donors. 13 Jbeta primers and 60 Vbeta primers were used for the PCR. Assay used: immunoSEQ multiplex PCR; TCRdb lists only in-frame clones, some missing. The data show 95,000 to 110,000 clones, 76% seen once. Sequencing input: PBMCs. The receptor set was obtained from a woman aged 18-35 years in good health and CMV-seropositive.

J is TRBJ1-2 and V is TRBV7-3, with a possible D match to TRBD1 (5 bases). The CDR3 is 14 amino acids. V shed 0 bases and J shed 8 bases, with 13 bases lying between them. The germline gives CDR1 SGHTA, CDR2 FQGTGA. The CDR3 is CASSLTGGVGGYTF. CDR3 DNA sequence: TGTGCCAGCAGCTTAACGGGGGGGGTCGGGGGCTACACCTTC.

This clone has only one observation. The chain is built from TRBV2 and TRBJ2-7, with D perhaps matching TRBD2 (6 bases). Per germline, CDR1 SNHLY and CDR2 FYNNEI. The CDR3 totals 13 residues. The germline V and J ends were trimmed by 5 bases and 3 bases, with 11 bases remaining between them. CDR3 DNA sequence: TGTGCCAGCAGTCTAGGGAGGAACTACGAGCAGTACTTC. It encodes CASSLGRNYEQYF.

The V call is TRBV2, the J call TRBJ2-2, with 10 nucleotides matching TRBD2. Losses at the gene ends were 6 bases for V and 1 base for J; bases not matched to a gene: 5. This CDR3 has 16 amino acids. Germline values: CDR1 SNHLY, CDR2 FYNNEI. CDR3: CASRKAGGLNTGELFF. CDR3 DNA: TGTGCCAGCAGGAAAGCGGGAGGGCTGAACACCGGGGAGCTGTTTTTT.

CDR3 sequence: CASRRTVDNQPQHF. The CDR3 nucleotides read TGTGCCAGCAGAAGGACAGTCGACAATCAGCCCCAGCATTTT. The V and J genes are TRBV2 and TRBJ1-5; a weak D match, TRBD1 (6 bases). CDR1 SNHLY and CDR2 FYNNEI come from the germline V gene. The CDR3 covers 14 residues. The V end lost 6 bases, the J end lost 3 bases, and 12 bases lay between the germline ends.

The sample holds a few counts of this clone. The rearrangement joins TRBV7-6 to TRBJ2-3, with unresolved D. Germline CDR1 reads SGHVS; CDR2 reads FNYEAQ. With 4 bases removed from V and 1 base from J, the gap between germline ends came to 3 bases. The CDR3 is made up of 12 amino acids. In DNA form, the CDR3 reads TGTGCCAGCAGCTCTGGCACAGATACGCAGTATTTT. This encodes CASSSGTDTQYF.

The genes are TRBV11-1 and TRBJ2-7; 9 nucleotides line up with TRBD2. The CDR3 has 14 amino acids. J was trimmed by 3 bases and V by 5 bases; bases with no gene match: 5. Germline CDR1 reads SGHAT; CDR2 reads FQDESV (reference sequence). CDR3 amino acids: CASSPLREGYEQYF. In DNA form, the CDR3 reads TGTGCCAGCAGCCCTCTGCGGGAGGGCTACGAGCAGTACTTC.

The V gene is TRBV5-4, the J gene TRBJ2-5; a possible D gene is TRBD2 (6 bases). V was shortened by 4 bases and J by 4 bases, with 14 bases between the two germline ends. Germline values: CDR1 SGHNT, CDR2 YYREEE (reference sequence). The length of the CDR3 is 14 residues. The CDR3 DNA sequence: TGTGCCAGCAGCCAATGGGCCGGGGGAGAGACCCAGTACTTC. It codes for CASSQWAGGETQYF.

In its sample, this clone was seen once. The chain has TRBV14 and TRBJ2-2; weak D call: TRBD1 (5 bases). Germline-derived CDR1 and CDR2 are SGHDN and FVKESK. The CDR3 runs to 15 residues. The V gene lost 1 base and the J gene lost 8 bases, with 14 bases spanning the gap. CDR3: CASSQAGQGWGELFF. CDR3 in DNA: TGTGCCAGCAGCCAAGCCGGCCAGGGTTGGGGGGAGCTGTTTTTT. Together with reference TRBV14 and TRBJ2-2, the CDR3 gives the full variable domain: EAGVTQFPSHSVIEKGQTVTLRCDPISGHDNLYWYRRVMGKEIKFLLHFVKESKQDESGMPNNRFLAERTGGTYSTLKVQPAELEDSGVYFCASSQAGQGWGELFFGEGSRLTVL.

The CDR3 loop is CASSITGGLETQYF. The CDR3 DNA is TGTGCCAGTAGTATAACAGGGGGTCTTGAGACCCAGTACTTC. This sequence joins TRBV19 and TRBJ2-5; 8 bases match TRBD1. CDR3 length: 14 residues. The V segment lost 2 bases and the J segment 5 bases; nucleotides outside the gene matches: 4. Per the germline V gene, CDR1 is LNHDA and CDR2 is SQIVND (reference sequence).

The V and J genes are TRBV10-3 and TRBJ2-1, with 9 nucleotides matching TRBD2. V trimming: 10 bases; J trimming: 7 bases; junction bases outside the gene matches: 20. This CDR3 has 17 residues. The germline CDR1 and CDR2 sequences are ENHRY and SYGVKD. The CDR3 DNA sequence: TGTGCCACCCTCCGGAACCACTTAGCGGGAGAAGAGAATGAGCAGTTCTTC. Its translation is CATLRNHLAGEENEQFF.

The V and J genes are TRBV14 and TRBJ2-7, with D perhaps TRBD2 (5 bases). From germline, CDR1 is SGHDN and CDR2 FVKESK. Trimming removed 4 bases at V and 3 bases at J, with 13 bases between. This CDR3 comprises 14 residues. The CDR3 DNA follows: TGTGCCAGCAGCCCCGGACTGGACCTCTACGAGCAGTACTTC. Translating gives CASSPGLDLYEQYF.

This sequence joins TRBV28 and TRBJ1-5, with a weak D call TRBD1 (6 bases). The CDR3 loop spans 15 amino acids. Trimming took 2 bases from V and 2 from J, leaving 10 bases between them. Per the germline V gene, CDR1 is MDHEN and CDR2 is SYDVKM. The CDR3 DNA sequence: TGTGCCAGCAGTTTACCCAGGGGAGGCAATCAGCCCCAGCATTTT. As protein: CASSLPRGGNQPQHF.